These 18 T cell receptor beta chains share one sample of origin, sequenced in a study of cytomegalovirus exposure and HLA in healthy donors. The PCR made use of 60 Vbeta and 13 Jbeta primers. Profiling relied on immunoSEQ multiplex PCR, and the TCRdb table lists in-frame clones only, not all of them. The data contain some 200,000 clones, 60% to 80% of them singletons. Input material: PBMCs. The receptor source for this set is a female donor in good health and CMV-seronegative.

Regarding this clone: The sample carries other DNA sequences with the same CDR3. The rearrangement uses TRBV30 and TRBJ2-3; 10 nucleotides agree with TRBD2. This CDR3 comprises 14 residues. Germline CDR1 reads GTSNPN; CDR2 reads SVGIG (reference sequence). J lost 4 bases, V lost 3 bases, and 4 bases had no gene match. In nucleotides, the CDR3 is TGTGCCTGGAGGGTTAGCGGGGGGTCAGATACGCAGTATTTT. Translated: CAWRVSGGSDTQYF.

The chain combines TRBV6-5 with TRBJ2-5; 8 bases are shared with TRBD1. J gave up 5 bases and V 6 bases, and 5 bases lay outside the gene matches. Germline assignment: CDR1 MNHEY and CDR2 SVGAGI. The CDR3 is made up of 13 amino acids. The CDR3 sequence is CASRPGGAETQYF. CDR3 DNA sequence: TGTGCCAGCAGGCCAGGGGGCGCGGAGACCCAGTACTTC.

A remark on this clone: Other DNA sequences in this sample translate to the same CDR3. V is TRBV5-4 and J is TRBJ2-3, with 7 nucleotides matching TRBD1. The J segment lost 2 bases and the V segment lost 4 bases, leaving 4 bases of the junction unmatched. The CDR3 consists of 14 residues. Germline V gene sequence: CDR1 SGHNT, CDR2 YYREEE (reference sequence). The CDR3 DNA reads as TGTGCCAGCAGCCTCGACAGGGTCACAGATACGCAGTATTTT. This gives the protein CASSLDRVTDTQYF.

J is TRBJ1-2 and V is TRBV27; no clear D gene. Trimming removed 2 bases from V and 3 bases from J, with 7 bases in between. The germline V gene has CDR1 MNHEY and CDR2 SMNVEV (reference sequence). This CDR3 has 13 amino acids. CDR3 in amino acids: CASSLNTYYGYTF. The DNA for the CDR3 is TGTGCCAGCAGTTTAAACACCTACTATGGCTACACCTTC.

The chain employs TRBV9 and TRBJ1-6; D remains ambiguous. Trimming left V 2 bases short and J 7 bases short, with 4 bases between. This CDR3 contains 12 residues. CDR1 is SGDLS, CDR2 YYNGEE, per germline. Written as DNA, the CDR3 is TGTGCCAGCAGCGTGGCCAATTCACCCCTCCACTTT. Amino acids: CASSVANSPLHF.

This chain uses TRBV4-1 with TRBJ2-2; a weak D match, TRBD1 (7 bases). Germline V gene data show CDR1 as MGHRA and CDR2 as YSYEKL. Between the trimmed V and J ends, which lost 3 bases and 5 bases, there was a span of 16 bases. This CDR3 spans 16 amino acids. The DNA for the CDR3 is TGCGCCAGCAGCCACGCCAGGGGGGAGACTACCGGGGAGCTGTTTTTT. It encodes CASSHARGETTGELFF.

This clone has just a few counts. The rearrangement uses TRBV6-1 and TRBJ2-1; the match to TRBD1 covers 7 bases. Germline V gene sequence: CDR1 MNHNS, CDR2 SASEGT. The CDR3 covers 16 residues. J lost 3 bases, V lost 4 bases, and 9 bases had no gene match. This CDR3 is CASSARDSINYNEQFF. CDR3 in DNA: TGTGCCAGCAGTGCCCGGGACAGCATAAACTACAATGAGCAGTTCTTC.

This chain joins TRBV30 and TRBJ2-5, with D perhaps matching TRBD1 (5 bases). The J call may not be correct, given that the DNA end is closer to TRBJ2-7. The CDR3 extends over 12 amino acids. The germline CDR1 and CDR2 sequences are GTSNPN and SVGIG (reference sequence). Written as DNA, the CDR3 is TGTGCCTGGAGTGAGGGGTCCTACGAGCAGTACTTC. Protein product: CAWSEGSYEQYF.

This clone came up a few times. The genes are TRBV19 and TRBJ1-1, with TRBD1 matching 11 bases. The CDR3 is 13 amino acids. Germline CDR1 is LNHDA and CDR2 is SQIVND (reference sequence). V shed 3 bases, J shed 7 bases, and the junction held 1 base outside the gene matches. This CDR3 reads CASSMGQGVEAFF. The CDR3 nucleotides read TGTGCCAGTAGTATGGGACAGGGGGTTGAAGCTTTCTTT.

This chain uses TRBV7-9 with TRBJ2-3; D is undetermined. V lost 5 bases to trimming and J lost 2 bases, with 8 bases between them. This CDR3 has 13 residues. Germline V gives CDR1 SEHNR, CDR2 FQNEAQ (reference sequence). DNA for the CDR3: TGTGCCAGCAGCCCCGGTTTCACAGATACGCAGTATTTT. As protein: CASSPGFTDTQYF. Complete variable domain (other parts from reference TRBV7-9 and TRBJ2-3): DTGVSQNPRHKITKRGQNVTFRCDPISEHNRLYWYRQTLGQGPEFLTYFQNEAQLEKSRLLSDRFSAERPKGSFSTLEIQRTEQGDSAMYLCASSPGFTDTQYFGPGTRLTVL.

The chain recombines TRBV5-1 with TRBJ1-2; D is possibly TRBD1 (6 bases). The CDR3 contains 15 residues. CDR1 and CDR2 (germline): SGHRS, YFSETQ. Trimming shortened V by 0 bases and J by 3 bases, and 12 bases separated the two germline ends. As DNA, the CDR3 is TGCGCCAGCAGCTTGGAGGGTACAGGGTACTATGGCTACACCTTC. Protein sequence: CASSLEGTGYYGYTF.

This clone appeared a few times. The chain has TRBV6-1 and TRBJ2-3; TRBD2 matches 7 bases. The length of the CDR3 is 14 residues. V shed 7 bases, J shed 5 bases, and the junction held 9 bases outside the gene matches. Per germline, CDR1 MNHNS and CDR2 SASEGT. The CDR3 spells CASTGGGPIDTQYF. The CDR3 DNA is TGTGCCAGCACCGGCGGGGGTCCGATAGATACGCAGTATTTT.

The chain couples TRBV27 to TRBJ2-1; TRBD1 is a possible D gene (6 bases). Trimming took off 3 bases at V and 4 bases at J, with 19 bases between the two ends. This CDR3 comprises 17 residues. Per the germline V gene, CDR1 is MNHEY and CDR2 is SMNVEV (reference sequence). The CDR3 region has the DNA TGTGCCAGCAGTTTTTCTAACTGGTGGGACACTTACAATGAGCAGTTCTTC. Protein sequence: CASSFSNWWDTYNEQFF.

The chain is built from TRBV27 and TRBJ1-1, with 8 bases aligning to TRBD1. The CDR3 is made up of 14 amino acids. Germline V gene sequence: CDR1 MNHEY, CDR2 SMNVEV (reference sequence). J lost 5 bases, V lost 2 bases, and 4 bases had no gene match. In nucleotides, the CDR3 is TGTGCCAGCAGTTTACAGGGGGCCAAGACTGAAGCTTTCTTT. Its protein is CASSLQGAKTEAFF.

CDR3 region: CASTTWSGANYGYTF. DNA of the CDR3: TGTGCCAGCACCACGTGGTCAGGGGCCAACTATGGCTACACCTTC. The chain is built from TRBV11-2 and TRBJ1-2; a weak D match, TRBD1 (6 bases). CDR3 length: 15 amino acids. The V gene's germline CDR1 is SGHAT and CDR2 FQNNGV. Deletions cut 7 bases from V and 2 bases from J, with 17 bases between.

The chain links TRBV19 to TRBJ1-2; TRBD1 is a possible D gene (5 bases). The V and J ends lost 1 base and 2 bases respectively, with 11 bases between them. CDR3 length equals 15 residues. Germline CDR1 and CDR2: LNHDA and SQIVND (reference sequence). The DNA of the CDR3 is TGTGCCAGTAGTATAGGACAGCCAGTGAACTATGGCTACACCTTC. Amino acids: CASSIGQPVNYGYTF.

The genes are TRBV18 and TRBJ1-1; D unclear. The CDR3 spans 12 residues. Germline CDR1 KGHSH, CDR2 LQKENI. Trimming left V 4 bases short and J 6 bases short, with 9 bases between. This chain's CDR3 is CASSLRRAEAFF. In nucleotides, the CDR3 is TGTGCCAGCTCACTACGGAGGGCTGAAGCTTTCTTT.

V gene TRBV10-3 combines with J gene TRBJ2-5; TRBD2 matches 9 bases. After removal of 1 base from V and 4 bases from J, the junction contained 4 bases not matched to a gene. Germline V gene lookup returns CDR1 ENHRY and CDR2 SYGVKD. The CDR3 has 15 residues. The DNA of the CDR3 is TGTGCCATCAGTGAGTGGGAACTAGCGGGAGAGACCCAGTACTTC. This encodes CAISEWELAGETQYF.